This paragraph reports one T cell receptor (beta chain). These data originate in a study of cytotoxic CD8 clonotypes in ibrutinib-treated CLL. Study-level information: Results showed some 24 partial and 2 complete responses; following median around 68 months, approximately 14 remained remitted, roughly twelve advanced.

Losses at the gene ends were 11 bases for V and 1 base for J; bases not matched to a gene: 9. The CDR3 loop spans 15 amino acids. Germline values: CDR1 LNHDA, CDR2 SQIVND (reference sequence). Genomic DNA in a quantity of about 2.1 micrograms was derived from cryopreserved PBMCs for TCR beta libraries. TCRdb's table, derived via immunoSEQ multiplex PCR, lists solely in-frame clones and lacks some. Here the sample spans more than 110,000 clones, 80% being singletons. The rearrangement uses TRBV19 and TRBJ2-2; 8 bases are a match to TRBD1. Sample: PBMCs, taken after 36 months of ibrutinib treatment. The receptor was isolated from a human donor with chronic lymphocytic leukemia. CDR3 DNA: TGTGCCTCAAAGGACAGGGCGCTGAACACCGGGGAGCTGTTTTTT. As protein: CASKDRALNTGELFF.